The 5 T cell receptor beta chains reported below all come from one sample, sequenced in a study of shared clonotypes between healthy human individuals. Here immunoSEQ multiplex PCR was the method, and the copy in TCRdb shows in-frame clones only, minus some. Found here are 100,000 or so clones, 65% to 75% of them singletons; the top ten hold around 25%. The sample comprised memory CD8+ T cells sorted from blood. Subset reported: CD45RO+ cells pooled with CCR7-negative TemRA cells. The source of these receptors is a woman in her 30s in good health.

This clone occurred a few times. The CDR3 here is CASSLAGGTTYEQYF. In DNA form, the CDR3 reads TGTGCCAGCAGCTTGGCCGGTGGGACAACCTACGAGCAGTACTTC. The chain recombines TRBV5-6 with TRBJ2-7; maybe TRBD1 (6 bases). This CDR3 is 15 amino acids long. Trimming stripped 0 bases from V and 2 bases from J, with 12 bases between. The V gene's germline CDR1 is SGHDT and CDR2 YYEEEE.

V and J are TRBV4-2 and TRBJ2-3, with TRBD2 matching over 10 bases. The CDR3 sequence is 16 residues long. Germline assignment: CDR1 LGHNA and CDR2 YNFKEQ. Trimming at V came to 0 bases and at J to 4 bases, leaving 4 bases not matched to a gene. Here the CDR3 reads CASSQEASGSPDTQYF. Here the CDR3 DNA reads TGTGCCAGCAGCCAAGAGGCTAGCGGGAGTCCAGATACGCAGTATTTT.

The sample holds a few counts of this clone. This chain links TRBV6-4 with TRBJ2-2; D gene ambiguous. The CDR3 sequence is 14 residues long. Germline loops: CDR1 MRHNA, CDR2 SNTAGT. V lost 0 bases and J 3 bases, leaving 5 bases between the germline ends. The CDR3 is CASSDSADTGELFF. The DNA of the CDR3 is TGTGCCAGCAGTGACTCGGCGGACACCGGGGAGCTGTTTTTT.

As regards this clone: This likely traces to a read error, being one base from a far larger clone. Different DNA sequences within this sample yield the same CDR3. The chain carries TRBV7-6 and TRBJ1-1; D unresolved. The V and J ends lost 2 bases and 7 bases respectively, with 8 bases between them. CDR1 and CDR2 from the germline V gene are SGHVS and FNYEAQ. This CDR3 spans 12 amino acids. CDR3 in DNA: TGTGCCAGCAGCTTACAGGATAGTGAAGCTTTCTTT. Translated, it gives CASSLQDSEAFF.

About this clone itself: This sequence may be a read error, since a much larger clone differs from it by one base. Within the sample, other DNA sequences also encode this same CDR3. The rearrangement joins TRBV11-3 to TRBJ1-2, with 9 bases aligning to TRBD1. V was clipped by 3 bases and J by 6 bases; unmatched bases: 2. Germline-derived CDR1 and CDR2 are SGHNT and YENEEA. The CDR3 is 13 amino acids. The CDR3 DNA reads as TGTGCCAGCAGCTTGGGGACAGGGAATGGCTACACCTTC. It translates to CASSLGTGNGYTF.